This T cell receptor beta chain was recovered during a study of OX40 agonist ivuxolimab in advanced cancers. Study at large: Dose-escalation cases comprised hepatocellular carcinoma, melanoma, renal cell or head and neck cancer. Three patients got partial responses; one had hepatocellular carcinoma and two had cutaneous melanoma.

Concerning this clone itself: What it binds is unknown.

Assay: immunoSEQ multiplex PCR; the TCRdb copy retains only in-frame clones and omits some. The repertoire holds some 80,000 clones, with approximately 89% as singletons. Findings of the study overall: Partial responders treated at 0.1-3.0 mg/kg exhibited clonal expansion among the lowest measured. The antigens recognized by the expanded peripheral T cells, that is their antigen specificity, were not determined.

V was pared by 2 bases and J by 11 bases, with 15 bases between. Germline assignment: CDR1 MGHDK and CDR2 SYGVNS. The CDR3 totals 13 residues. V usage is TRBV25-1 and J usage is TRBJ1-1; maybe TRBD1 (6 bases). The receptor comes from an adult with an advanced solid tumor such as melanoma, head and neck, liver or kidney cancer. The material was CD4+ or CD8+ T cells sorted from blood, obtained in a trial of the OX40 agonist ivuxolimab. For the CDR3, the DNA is TGTGCCAGCAGTGAAGGGTGGGGGGGCAACGCTTTCTTT. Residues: CASSEGWGGNAFF.